This T cell receptor (beta chain) was captured by sequencing in a study of T cells in Graves' hyperthyroidism and ophthalmopathy. TCR beta CDR3 region amplification was performed from RNA transcripts. TCR CDR3 underwent first-round RT-PCR with the HTBI primer set. In TCRdb, the multiplex PCR reads were re-called with MiXCR into one record per CDR3 protein. The sample has approximately 430,000 distinct CDR3 sequences, 14% to 15% seen once. The CDR3 runs to 14 residues. Trimming removed 5 bases at V and 8 bases at J, with 21 bases between. The germline V gene encodes CDR1 SQVTM and CDR2 ANQGSEA. The specimen sequenced was blood. The source of this sequence is a man aged 18 to 29 with Graves' ophthalmopathy. V usage is TRBV29-1 and J usage is TRBJ1-2, with D uncertain. The CDR3 DNA sequence: TGCAGCGTTCAGGACCGGGTCACGCCACAAGGCTACACCTTC. Translated: CSVQDRVTPQGYTF.